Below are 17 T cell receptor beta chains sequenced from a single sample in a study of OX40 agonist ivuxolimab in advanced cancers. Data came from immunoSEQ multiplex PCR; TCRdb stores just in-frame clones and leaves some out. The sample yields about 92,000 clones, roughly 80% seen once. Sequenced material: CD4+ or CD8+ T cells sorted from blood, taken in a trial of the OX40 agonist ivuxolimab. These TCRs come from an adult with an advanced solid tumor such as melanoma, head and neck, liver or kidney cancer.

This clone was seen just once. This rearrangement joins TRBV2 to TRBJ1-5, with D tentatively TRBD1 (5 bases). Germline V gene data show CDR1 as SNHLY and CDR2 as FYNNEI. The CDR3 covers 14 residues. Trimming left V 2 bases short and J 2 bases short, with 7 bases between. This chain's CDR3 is CASSEWGGNQPQHF. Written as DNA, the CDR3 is TGTGCCAGCAGTGAATGGGGGGGCAATCAGCCCCAGCATTTT.

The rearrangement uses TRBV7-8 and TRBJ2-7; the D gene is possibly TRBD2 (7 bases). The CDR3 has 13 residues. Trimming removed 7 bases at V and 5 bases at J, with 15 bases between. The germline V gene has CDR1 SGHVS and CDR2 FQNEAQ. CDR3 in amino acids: CASTKGGVDEQYF. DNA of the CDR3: TGTGCCAGCACCAAGGGGGGGGTCGACGAGCAGTACTTC.

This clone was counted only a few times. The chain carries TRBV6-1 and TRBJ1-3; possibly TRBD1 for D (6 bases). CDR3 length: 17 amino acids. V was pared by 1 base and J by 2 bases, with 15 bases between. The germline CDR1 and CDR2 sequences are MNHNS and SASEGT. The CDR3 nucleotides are TGTGCCAGCAGTGAAGTCTCCGGCTGGGGGCCTGGAAACACCATATATTTT. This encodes CASSEVSGWGPGNTIYF.

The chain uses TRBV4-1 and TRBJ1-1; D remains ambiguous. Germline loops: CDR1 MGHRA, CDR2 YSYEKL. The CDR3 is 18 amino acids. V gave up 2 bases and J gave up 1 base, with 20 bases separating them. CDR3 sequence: CASSQHTEPSRSNTEAFF. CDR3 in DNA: TGCGCCAGCAGCCAACATACAGAGCCCTCTCGTTCGAACACTGAAGCTTTCTTT.

The CDR3 DNA follows: TGTGCCAGCACTCGATGGGGGCCGGGGGAGACCCAGTACTTC. It is translated as CASTRWGPGETQYF. The rearrangement uses TRBV2 and TRBJ2-5; D possibly corresponds to TRBD1 (6 bases). V was shortened by 7 bases and J by 5 bases, with 17 bases between the two germline ends. This CDR3 has 14 residues. CDR1 SNHLY and CDR2 FYNNEI come from the germline V gene.

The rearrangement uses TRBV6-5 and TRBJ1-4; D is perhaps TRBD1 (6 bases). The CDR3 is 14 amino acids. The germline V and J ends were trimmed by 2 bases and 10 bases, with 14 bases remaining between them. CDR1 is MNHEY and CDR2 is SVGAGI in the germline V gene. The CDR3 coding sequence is TGTGCCAGCAGTTACGCGGACAGTATTGGAAAACTGTTTTTT. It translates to CASSYADSIGKLFF.

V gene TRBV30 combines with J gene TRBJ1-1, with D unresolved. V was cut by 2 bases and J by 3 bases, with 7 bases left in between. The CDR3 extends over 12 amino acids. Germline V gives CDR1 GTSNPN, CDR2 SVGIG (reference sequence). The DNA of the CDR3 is TGTGCCTGGAGTACGGGTTACACTGAAGCTTTCTTT. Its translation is CAWSTGYTEAFF.

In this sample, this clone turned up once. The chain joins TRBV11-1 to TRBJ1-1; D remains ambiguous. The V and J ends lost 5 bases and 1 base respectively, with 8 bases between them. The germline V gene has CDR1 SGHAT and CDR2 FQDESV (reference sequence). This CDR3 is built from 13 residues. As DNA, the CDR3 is TGTGCCAGCAGCGTACAGCAGAACACTGAAGCTTTCTTT. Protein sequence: CASSVQQNTEAFF.

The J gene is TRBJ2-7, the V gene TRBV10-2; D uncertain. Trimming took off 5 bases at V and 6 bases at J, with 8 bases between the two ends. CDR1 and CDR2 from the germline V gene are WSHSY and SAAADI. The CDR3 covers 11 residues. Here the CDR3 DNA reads TGCGCCAGCAGTAATGGTCCCGAGCAGTACTTC. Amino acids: CASSNGPEQYF.

CDR3 DNA sequence: TGTGCCAGCAGCTTTTCTGCGGGGGGCACCGGGGAGCTGTTTTTT. The encoded protein is CASSFSAGGTGELFF. The gene calls are TRBV7-3 and TRBJ2-2; 8 nucleotides match TRBD2. Germline V gene sequence: CDR1 SGHTA, CDR2 FQGTGA. Unmatched junction bases numbered 4, after V lost 3 bases and J lost 4 bases. The CDR3 sequence is 15 residues long.

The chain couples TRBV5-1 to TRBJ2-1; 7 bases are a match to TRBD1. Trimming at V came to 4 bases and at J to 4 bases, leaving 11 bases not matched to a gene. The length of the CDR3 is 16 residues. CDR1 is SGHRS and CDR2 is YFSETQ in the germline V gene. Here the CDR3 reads CASSTPTGKGYNEQFF. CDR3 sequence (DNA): TGCGCCAGCAGCACACCGACAGGGAAGGGATACAATGAGCAGTTCTTC.

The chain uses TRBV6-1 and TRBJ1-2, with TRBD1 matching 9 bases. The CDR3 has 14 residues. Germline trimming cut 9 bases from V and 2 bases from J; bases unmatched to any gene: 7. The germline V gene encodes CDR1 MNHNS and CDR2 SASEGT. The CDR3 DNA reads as TGTGCCAGTGCCCGGGACAGGGTAAACTATGGCTACACCTTC. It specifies CASARDRVNYGYTF.

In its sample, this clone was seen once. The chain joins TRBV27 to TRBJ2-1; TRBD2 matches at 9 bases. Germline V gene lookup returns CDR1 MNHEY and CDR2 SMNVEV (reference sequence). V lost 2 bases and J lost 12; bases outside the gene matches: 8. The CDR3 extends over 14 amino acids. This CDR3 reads CASSLLGGGVAQFF. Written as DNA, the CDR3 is TGTGCCAGCAGTTTACTCGGCGGGGGGGTCGCGCAGTTCTTC.

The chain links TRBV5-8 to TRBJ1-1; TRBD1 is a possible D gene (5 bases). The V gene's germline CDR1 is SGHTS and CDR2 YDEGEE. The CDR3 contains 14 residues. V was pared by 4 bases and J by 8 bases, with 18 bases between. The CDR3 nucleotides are TGTGCCAGCAGCGGGGGGGGAGCAGGACGGGAAGCTTTCTTT. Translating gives CASSGGGAGREAFF.

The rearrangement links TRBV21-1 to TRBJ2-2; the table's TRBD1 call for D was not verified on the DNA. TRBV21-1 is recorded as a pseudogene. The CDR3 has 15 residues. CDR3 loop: CASRGGQGGTGELFF. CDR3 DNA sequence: TGTGCCAGCAGAGGAGGACAGGGAGGCACCGGGGAGCTGTTTTTT.

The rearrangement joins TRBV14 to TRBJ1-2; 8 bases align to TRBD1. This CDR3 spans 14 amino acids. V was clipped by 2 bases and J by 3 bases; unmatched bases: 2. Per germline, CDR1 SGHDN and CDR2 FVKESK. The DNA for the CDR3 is TGTGCCAGCAGCCAAAACAGGGGGGACTATGGCTACACCTTC. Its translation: CASSQNRGDYGYTF. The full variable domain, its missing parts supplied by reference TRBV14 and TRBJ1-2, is EAGVTQFPSHSVIEKGQTVTLRCDPISGHDNLYWYRRVMGKEIKFLLHFVKESKQDESGMPNNRFLAERTGGTYSTLKVQPAELEDSGVYFCASSQNRGDYGYTFGSGTRLTVV.

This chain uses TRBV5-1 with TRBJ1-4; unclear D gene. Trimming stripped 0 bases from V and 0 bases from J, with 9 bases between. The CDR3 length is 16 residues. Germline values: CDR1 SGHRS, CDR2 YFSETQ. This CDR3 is CASSLVVSATNEKLFF. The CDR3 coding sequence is TGCGCCAGCAGCTTGGTTGTCTCTGCAACTAATGAAAAACTGTTTTTT.